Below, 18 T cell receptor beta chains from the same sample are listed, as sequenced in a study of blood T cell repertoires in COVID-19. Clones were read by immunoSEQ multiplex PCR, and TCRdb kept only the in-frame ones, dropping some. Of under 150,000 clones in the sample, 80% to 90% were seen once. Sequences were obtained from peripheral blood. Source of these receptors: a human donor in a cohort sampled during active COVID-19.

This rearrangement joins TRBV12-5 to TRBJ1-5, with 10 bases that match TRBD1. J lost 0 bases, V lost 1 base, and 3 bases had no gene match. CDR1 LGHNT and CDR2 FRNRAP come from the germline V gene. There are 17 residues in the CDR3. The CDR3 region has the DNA TGTGCTAGTGGTTTGGGACAGGGGGCCTATAGCAATCAGCCCCAGCATTTT. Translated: CASGLGQGAYSNQPQHF.

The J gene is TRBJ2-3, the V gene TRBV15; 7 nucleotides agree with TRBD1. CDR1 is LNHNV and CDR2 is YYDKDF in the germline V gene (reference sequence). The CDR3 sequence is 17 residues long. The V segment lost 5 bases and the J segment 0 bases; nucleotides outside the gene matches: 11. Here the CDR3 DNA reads TGTGCCACCAGCCGTGGGGTGGGGGACAGAAGCACAGATACGCAGTATTTT. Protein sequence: CATSRGVGDRSTDTQYF.

The CDR3 reads CASRFDRGRTEAFF. CDR3 DNA sequence: TGTGCCAGCAGATTCGACAGGGGGCGGACTGAAGCTTTCTTT. This chain joins TRBV6-4 and TRBJ1-1, with 10 positions matching TRBD1. The ends lost 6 bases at V and 5 bases at J; junction bases unmatched: 6. Germline CDR1 MRHNA, CDR2 SNTAGT. CDR3 length equals 14 residues.

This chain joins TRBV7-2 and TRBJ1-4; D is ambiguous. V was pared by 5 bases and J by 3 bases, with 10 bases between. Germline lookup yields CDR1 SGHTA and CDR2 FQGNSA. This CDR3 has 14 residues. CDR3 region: CASSPRNANEKLFF. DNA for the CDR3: TGTGCCAGCAGCCCCCGTAATGCTAATGAAAAACTGTTTTTT.

The CDR3 loop is CASSQRDSIYEQYF. As DNA, the CDR3 is TGTGCCAGCAGCCAACGGGACAGTATATACGAGCAGTACTTC. The chain is built from TRBV5-6 and TRBJ2-7; 7 positions agree with TRBD1. The CDR3 is 14 amino acids. CDR1 SGHDT and CDR2 YYEEEE come from the germline V gene. V lost 4 bases, J lost 4 bases, and 8 bases stayed unmatched.

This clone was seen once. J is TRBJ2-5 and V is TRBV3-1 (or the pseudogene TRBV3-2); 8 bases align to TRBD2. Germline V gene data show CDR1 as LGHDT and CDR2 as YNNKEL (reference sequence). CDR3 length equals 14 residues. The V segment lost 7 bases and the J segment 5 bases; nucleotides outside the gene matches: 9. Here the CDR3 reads CASTSGGHWETQYF. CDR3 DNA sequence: TGTGCCAGCACCTCGGGGGGGCATTGGGAGACCCAGTACTTC.

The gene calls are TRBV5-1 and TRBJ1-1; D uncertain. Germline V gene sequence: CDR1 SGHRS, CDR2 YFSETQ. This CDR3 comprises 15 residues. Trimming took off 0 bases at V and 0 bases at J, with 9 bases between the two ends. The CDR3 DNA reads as TGCGCCAGCAGCTTGGGGTCGACTTTGAACACTGAAGCTTTCTTT. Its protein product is CASSLGSTLNTEAFF. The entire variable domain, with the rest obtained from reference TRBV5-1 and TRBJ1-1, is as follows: KAGVTQTPRYLIKTRGQQVTLSCSPISGHRSVSWYQQTPGQGLQFLFEYFSETQRNKGNFPGRFSGRQFSNSRSEMNVSTLELGDSALYLCASSLGSTLNTEAFFGQGTRLTVV.

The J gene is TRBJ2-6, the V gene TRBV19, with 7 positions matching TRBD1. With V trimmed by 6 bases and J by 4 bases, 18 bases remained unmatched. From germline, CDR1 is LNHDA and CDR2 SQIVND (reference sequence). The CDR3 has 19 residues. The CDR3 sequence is CASRTGSGQPGGGANVLTF. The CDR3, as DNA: TGTGCCAGTAGGACCGGCTCGGGACAGCCTGGTGGAGGGGCCAACGTCCTGACTTTC.

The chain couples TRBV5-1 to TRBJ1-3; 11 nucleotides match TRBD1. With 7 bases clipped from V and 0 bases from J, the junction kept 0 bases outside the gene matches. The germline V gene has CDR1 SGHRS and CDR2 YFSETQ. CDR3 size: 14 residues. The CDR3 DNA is TGCGCCAGCGGGACAGGGGGCTCTGGAAACACCATATATTTT. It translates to CASGTGGSGNTIYF. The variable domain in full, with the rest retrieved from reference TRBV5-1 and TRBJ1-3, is KAGVTQTPRYLIKTRGQQVTLSCSPISGHRSVSWYQQTPGQGLQFLFEYFSETQRNKGNFPGRFSGRQFSNSRSEMNVSTLELGDSALYLCASGTGGSGNTIYFGEGSWLTVV.

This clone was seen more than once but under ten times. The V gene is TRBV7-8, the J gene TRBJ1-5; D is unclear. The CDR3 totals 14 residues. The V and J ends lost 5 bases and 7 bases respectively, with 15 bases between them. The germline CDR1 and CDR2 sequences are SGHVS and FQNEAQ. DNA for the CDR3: TGTGCCAGCAGCCTCGGGAGGGCGGGCCAGCCCCAGCATTTT. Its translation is CASSLGRAGQPQHF.

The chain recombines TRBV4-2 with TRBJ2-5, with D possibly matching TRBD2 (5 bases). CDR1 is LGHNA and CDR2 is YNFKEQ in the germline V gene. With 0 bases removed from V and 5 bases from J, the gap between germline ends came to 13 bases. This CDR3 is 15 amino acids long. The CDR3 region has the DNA TGTGCCAGCAGCCAAGACTCTGCCGGCGGGGAGACCCAGTACTTC. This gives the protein CASSQDSAGGETQYF.

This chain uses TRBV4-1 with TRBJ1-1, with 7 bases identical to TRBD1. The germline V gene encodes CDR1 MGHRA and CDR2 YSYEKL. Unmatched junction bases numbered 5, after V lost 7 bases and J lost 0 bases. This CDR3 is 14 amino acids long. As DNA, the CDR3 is TGCGCCAGCAACCCGGGACAGATGAACACTGAAGCTTTCTTT. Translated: CASNPGQMNTEAFF.

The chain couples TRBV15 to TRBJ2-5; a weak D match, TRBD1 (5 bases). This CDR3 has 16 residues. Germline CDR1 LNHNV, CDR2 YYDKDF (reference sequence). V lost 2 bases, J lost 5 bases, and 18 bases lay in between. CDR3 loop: CATSRPNSGIRETQYF. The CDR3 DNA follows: TGTGCCACCAGCAGACCGAACTCAGGGATTCGGGAGACCCAGTACTTC.

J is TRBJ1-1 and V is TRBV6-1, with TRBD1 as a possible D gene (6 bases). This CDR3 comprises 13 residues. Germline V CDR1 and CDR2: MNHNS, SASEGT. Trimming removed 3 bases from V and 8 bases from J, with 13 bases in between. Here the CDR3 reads CASSESFTGEAFF. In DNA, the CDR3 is TGTGCCAGCAGTGAGTCATTTACAGGGGAAGCTTTCTTT.

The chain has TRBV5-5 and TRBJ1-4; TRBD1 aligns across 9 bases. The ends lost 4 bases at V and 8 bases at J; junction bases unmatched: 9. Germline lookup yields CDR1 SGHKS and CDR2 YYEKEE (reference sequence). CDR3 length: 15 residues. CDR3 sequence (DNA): TGTGCCAGCAGCCCAACAGGGGGCCCTAGGGAAAAACTGTTTTTT. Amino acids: CASSPTGGPREKLFF.

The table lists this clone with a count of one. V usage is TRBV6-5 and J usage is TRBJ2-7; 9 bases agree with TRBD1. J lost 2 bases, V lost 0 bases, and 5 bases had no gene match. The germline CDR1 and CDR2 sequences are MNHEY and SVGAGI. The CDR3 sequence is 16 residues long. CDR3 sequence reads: CASSYSFGTGTYEQYF. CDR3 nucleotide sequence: TGTGCCAGCAGTTACTCCTTTGGGACAGGGACCTACGAGCAGTACTTC.

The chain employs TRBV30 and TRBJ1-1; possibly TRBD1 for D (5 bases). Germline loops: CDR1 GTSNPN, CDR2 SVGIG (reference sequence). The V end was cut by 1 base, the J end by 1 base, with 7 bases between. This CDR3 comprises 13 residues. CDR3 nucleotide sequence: TGTGCCTGGAGTGGGGGCCCGAACACTGAAGCTTTCTTT. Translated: CAWSGGPNTEAFF.

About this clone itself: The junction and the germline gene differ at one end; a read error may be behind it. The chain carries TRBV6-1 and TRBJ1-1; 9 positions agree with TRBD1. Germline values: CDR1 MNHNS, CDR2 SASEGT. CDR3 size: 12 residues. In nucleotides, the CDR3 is TGTGCCAGCAGAGAAGACAGGGGGAAAGCTTTCTTT. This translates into CASREDRGKAFF.